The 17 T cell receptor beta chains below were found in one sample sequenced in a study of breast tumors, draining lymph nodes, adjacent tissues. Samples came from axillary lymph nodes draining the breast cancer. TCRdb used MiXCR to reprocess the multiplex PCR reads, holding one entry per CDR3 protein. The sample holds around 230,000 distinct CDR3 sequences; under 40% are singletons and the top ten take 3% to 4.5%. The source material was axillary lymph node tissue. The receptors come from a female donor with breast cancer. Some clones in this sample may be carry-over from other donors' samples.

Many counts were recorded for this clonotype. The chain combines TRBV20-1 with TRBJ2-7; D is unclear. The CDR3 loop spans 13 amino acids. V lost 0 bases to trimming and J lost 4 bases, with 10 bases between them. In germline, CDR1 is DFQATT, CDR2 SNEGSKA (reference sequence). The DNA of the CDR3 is TGCAGTGCTAGAGATGTAAGGATGTACGAGCAGTACTTC. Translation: CSARDVRMYEQYF.

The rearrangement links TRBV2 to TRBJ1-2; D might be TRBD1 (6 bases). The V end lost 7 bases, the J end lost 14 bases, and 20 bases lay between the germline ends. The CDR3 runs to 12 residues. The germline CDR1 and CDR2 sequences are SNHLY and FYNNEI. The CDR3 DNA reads TGTGCCAGCATGAGGGGGGACTATGACTATACCTTC. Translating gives CASMRGDYDYTF.

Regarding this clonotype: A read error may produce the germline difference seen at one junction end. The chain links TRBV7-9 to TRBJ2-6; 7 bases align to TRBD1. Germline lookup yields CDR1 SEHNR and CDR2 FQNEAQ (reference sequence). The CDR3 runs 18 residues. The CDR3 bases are TGTGCCAGCAGCTTGGCCAAGGGGGCAGAGCTGGGGGCCCACGTCCTGACTTTC. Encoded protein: CASSLAKGAELGAHVLTF.

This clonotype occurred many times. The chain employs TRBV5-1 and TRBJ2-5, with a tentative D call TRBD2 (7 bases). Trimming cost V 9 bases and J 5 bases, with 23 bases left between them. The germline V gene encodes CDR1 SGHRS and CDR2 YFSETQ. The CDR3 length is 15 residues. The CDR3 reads CATKEGGGSGETQYF. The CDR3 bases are TGCGCCACCAAGGAGGGCGGGGGCAGCGGCGAGACCCAGTACTTC.

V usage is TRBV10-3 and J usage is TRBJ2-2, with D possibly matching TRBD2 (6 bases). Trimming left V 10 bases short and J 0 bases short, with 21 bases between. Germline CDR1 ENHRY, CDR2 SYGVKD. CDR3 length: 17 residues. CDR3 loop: CASSTCSGAANTGELFF. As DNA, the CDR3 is TGTGCCAGCAGCACCTGTAGCGGAGCAGCGAACACCGGGGAGCTGTTTTTT.

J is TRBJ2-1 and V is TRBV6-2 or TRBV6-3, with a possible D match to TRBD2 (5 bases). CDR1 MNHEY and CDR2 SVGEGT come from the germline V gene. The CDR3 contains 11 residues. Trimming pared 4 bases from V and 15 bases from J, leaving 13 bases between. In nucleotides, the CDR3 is TGTGCCAGCAGTTCTAGCCTGTCTCCGTTCTTC. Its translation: CASSSSLSPFF.

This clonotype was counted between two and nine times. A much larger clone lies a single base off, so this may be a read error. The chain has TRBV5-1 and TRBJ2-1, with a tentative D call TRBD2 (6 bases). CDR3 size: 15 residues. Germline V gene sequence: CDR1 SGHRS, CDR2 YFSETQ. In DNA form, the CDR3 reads TGCGCCAGCAGCTTGGTCGGGAGAATGAACAATGAGCAGTCCTTC. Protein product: CASSLVGRMNNEQSF.

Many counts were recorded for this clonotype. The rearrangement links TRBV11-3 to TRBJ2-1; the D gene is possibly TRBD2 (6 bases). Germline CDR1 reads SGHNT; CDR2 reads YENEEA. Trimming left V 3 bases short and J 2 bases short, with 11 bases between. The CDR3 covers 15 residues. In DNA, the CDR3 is TGTGCCAGCAGCTTTTCGGCTAGCGCCTACAATGAGCAGTTCTTC. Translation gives CASSFSASAYNEQFF.

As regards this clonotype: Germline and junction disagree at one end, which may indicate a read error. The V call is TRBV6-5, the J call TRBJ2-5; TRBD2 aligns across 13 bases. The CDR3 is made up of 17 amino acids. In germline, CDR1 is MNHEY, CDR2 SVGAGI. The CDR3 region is CASSHSTSGRTPETQYF. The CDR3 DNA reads TGTGCCAGCAGTCACTCGACTAGCGGGAGGACTCCAGAGACCCAGTACTTC.

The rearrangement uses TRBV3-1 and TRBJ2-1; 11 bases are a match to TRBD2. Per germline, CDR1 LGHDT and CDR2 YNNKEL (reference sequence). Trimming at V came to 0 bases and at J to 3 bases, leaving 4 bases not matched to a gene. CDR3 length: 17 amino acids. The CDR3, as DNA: TGTGCCAGCAGCCAAGACTCGGGACTAGCGGTCTACAATGAGCAGTTCTTC. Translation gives CASSQDSGLAVYNEQFF.

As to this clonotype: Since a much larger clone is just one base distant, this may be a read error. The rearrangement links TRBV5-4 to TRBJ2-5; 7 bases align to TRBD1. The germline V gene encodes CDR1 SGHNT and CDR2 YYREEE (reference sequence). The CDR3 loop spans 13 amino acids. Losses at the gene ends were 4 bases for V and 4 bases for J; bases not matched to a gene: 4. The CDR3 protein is CASSKGQPETQYF. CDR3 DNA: TGTGCCAGCAGCAAGGGACAGCCAGAGACCCAGTACTTC.

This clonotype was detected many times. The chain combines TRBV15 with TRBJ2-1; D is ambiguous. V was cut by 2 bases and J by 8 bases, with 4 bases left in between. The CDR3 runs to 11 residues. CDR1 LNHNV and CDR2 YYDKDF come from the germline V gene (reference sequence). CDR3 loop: CATSRLYEQFF. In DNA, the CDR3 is TGTGCCACCAGCAGACTGTATGAGCAGTTCTTC.

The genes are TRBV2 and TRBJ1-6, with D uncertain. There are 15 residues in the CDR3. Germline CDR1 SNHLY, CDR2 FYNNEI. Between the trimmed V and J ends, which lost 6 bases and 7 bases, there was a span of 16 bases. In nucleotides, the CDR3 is TGTGCCAGCAGGCCGGAGACACCGCCGAATTCACCCCTCCACTTT. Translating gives CASRPETPPNSPLHF.

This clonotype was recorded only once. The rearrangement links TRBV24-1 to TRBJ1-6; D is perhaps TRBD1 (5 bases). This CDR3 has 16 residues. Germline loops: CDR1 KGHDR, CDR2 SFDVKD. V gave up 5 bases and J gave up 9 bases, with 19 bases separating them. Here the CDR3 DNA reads TGTGCCACCAGTGCTGGGGCGACGGGACGAACTTCACCCCTCCACTTT. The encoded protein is CATSAGATGRTSPLHF.

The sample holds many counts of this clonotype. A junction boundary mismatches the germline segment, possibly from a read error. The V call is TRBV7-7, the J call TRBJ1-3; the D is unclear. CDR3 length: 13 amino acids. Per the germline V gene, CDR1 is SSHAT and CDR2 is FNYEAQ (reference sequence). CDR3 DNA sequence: TGTGCTAGCAGCCGGGTACTTGGAAACACCATATATTTT. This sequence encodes CASSRVLGNTIYF.

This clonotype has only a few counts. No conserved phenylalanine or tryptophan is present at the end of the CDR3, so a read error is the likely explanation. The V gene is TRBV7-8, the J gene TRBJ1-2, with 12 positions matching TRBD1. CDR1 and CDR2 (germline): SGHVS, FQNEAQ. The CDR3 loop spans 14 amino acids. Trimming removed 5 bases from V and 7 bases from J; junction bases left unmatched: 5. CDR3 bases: TGTGCCAGCAGCCGGGGACAGGGGGCCGGTGGCTACACCCTC. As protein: CASSRGQGAGGYTL.

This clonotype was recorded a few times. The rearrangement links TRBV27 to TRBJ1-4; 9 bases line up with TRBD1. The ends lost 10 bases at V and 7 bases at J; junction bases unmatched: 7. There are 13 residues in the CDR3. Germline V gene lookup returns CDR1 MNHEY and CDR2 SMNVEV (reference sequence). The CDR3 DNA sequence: TGTGCCACACGCCGGGACAGGGCTGAAAAACTGTTTTTT. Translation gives CATRRDRAEKLFF.